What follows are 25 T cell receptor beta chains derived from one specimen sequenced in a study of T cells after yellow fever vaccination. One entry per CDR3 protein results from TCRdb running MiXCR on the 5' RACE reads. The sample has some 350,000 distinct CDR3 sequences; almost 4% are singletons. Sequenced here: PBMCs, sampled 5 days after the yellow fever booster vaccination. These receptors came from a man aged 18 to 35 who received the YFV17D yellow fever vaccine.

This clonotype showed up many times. The chain's CDR3 is CASSAPGTGRNEQFF. The CDR3 bases are TGTGCCAGCAGTGCCCCCGGGACGGGTAGGAATGAGCAGTTCTTC. The rearrangement uses TRBV6-5 and TRBJ2-1; D may match TRBD1 or TRBD2 (5 bases each). V dropped 5 bases and J dropped 7 bases, with 18 bases sitting between them. CDR1 is MNHEY and CDR2 is SVGAGI in the germline V gene. This CDR3 has 15 residues.

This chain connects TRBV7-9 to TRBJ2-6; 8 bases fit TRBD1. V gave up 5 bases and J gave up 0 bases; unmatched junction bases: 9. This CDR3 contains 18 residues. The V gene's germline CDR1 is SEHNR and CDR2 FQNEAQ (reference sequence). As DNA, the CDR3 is TGTGCCAGCAGCGTTACCCGGGACAGGATCTCTGGGGCCAACGTCCTGACTTTC. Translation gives CASSVTRDRISGANVLTF. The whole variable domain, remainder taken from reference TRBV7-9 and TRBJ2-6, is DTGVSQNPRHKITKRGQNVTFRCDPISEHNRLYWYRQTLGQGPEFLTYFQNEAQLEKSRLLSDRFSAERPKGSFSTLEIQRTEQGDSAMYLCASSVTRDRISGANVLTFGAGSRLTVL.

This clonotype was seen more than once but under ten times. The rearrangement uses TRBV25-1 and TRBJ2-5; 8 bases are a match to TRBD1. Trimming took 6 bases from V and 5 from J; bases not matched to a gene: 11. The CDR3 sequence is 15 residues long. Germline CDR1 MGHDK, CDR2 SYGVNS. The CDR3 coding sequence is TGTGCCAGCAGATCCGGACAGGGAGGTGATGAGACCCAGTACTTC. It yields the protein CASRSGQGGDETQYF.

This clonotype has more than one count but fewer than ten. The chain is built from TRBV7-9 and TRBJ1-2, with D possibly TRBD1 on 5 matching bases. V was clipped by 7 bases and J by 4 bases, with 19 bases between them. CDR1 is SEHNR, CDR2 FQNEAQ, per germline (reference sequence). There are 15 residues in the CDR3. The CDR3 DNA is TGTGCCAGCAATCCACCGTCCCCAGGGTTCTATGGCTACACCTTC. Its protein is CASNPPSPGFYGYTF.

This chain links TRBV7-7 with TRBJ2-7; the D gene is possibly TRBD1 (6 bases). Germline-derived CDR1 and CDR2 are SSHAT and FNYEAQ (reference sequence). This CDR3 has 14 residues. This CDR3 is CASSLFDRPYEQYV. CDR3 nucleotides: TGTGCTAGCAGCTTATTCGACAGGCCCTACGAGCAGTACGTC.

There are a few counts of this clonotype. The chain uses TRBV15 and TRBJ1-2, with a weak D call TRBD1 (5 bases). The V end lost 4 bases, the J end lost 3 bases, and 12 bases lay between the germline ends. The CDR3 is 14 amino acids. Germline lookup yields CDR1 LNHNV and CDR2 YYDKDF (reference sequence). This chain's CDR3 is CATSNPGRHYGYTF. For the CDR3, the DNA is TGTGCCACCAGCAACCCGGGACGGCACTATGGCTACACCTTC.

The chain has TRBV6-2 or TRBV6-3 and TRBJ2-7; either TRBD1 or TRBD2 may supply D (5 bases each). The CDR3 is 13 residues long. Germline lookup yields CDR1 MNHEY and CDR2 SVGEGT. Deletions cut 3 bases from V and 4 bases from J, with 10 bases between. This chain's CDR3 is CASSYSGLYEQYF. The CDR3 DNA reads TGTGCCAGCAGTTATTCGGGGCTTTACGAGCAGTACTTC.

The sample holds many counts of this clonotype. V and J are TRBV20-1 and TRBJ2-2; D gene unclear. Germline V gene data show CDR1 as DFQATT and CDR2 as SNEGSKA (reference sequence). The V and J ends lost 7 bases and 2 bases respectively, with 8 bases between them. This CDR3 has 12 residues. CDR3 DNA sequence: TGCAGTGTCTACAGAAACACCGGGGAGCTGTTTTTT. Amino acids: CSVYRNTGELFF.

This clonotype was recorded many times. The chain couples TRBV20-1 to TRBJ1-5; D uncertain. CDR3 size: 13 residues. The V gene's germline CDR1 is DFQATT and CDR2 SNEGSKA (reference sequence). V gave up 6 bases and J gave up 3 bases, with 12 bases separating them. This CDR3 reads CSARTGINQPQHF. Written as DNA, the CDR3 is TGCAGTGCCAGAACTGGGATCAATCAGCCCCAGCATTTT.

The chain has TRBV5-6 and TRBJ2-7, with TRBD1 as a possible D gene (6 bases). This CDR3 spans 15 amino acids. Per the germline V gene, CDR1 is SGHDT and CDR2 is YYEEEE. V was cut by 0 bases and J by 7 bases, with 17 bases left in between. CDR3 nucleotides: TGTGCCAGCAGCTTGGGAGGCAGGGGAGCAGGGGAGCAGTACGTC. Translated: CASSLGGRGAGEQYV.

CDR3 amino acids: CASSPRVGDTDTQYF. DNA of the CDR3: TGTGCCAGTAGCCCGAGGGTTGGGGACACAGATACGCAGTATTTT. The V and J genes are TRBV19 and TRBJ2-3, with a possible D match to TRBD2 (5 bases). The ends were cut back, 6 bases at V and 2 bases at J, with 15 bases in the middle. The CDR3 length is 15 residues. CDR1 is LNHDA and CDR2 is SQIVND in the germline V gene (reference sequence).

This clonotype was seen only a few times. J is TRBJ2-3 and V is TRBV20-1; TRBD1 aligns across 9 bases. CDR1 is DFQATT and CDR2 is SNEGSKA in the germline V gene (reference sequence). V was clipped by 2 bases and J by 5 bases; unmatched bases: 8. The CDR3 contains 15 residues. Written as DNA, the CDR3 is TGCAGTGCTAGACCCTACAGGGGGCCGGGAGATACGCAGTATTTT. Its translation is CSARPYRGPGDTQYF.

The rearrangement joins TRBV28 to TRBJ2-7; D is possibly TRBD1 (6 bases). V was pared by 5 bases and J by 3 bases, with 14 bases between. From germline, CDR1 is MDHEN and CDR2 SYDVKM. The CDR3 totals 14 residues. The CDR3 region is CASSPARTDYEQYV. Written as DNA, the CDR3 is TGTGCCAGCAGTCCGGCACGGACAGACTACGAGCAGTACGTC.

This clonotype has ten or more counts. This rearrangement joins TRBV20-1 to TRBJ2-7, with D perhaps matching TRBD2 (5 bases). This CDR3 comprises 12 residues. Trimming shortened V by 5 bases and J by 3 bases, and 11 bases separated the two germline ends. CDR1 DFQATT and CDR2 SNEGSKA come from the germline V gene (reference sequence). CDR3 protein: CSARDTVYEQYF. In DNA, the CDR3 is TGCAGTGCTCGGGATACGGTCTACGAGCAGTACTTC.

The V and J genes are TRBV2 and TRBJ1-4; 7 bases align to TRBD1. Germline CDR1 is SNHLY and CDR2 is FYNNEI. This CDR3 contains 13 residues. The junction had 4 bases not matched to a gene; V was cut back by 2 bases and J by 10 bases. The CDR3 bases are TGTGCCAGCAGTGAATCAGGGGGAGGAAAACTGTTTTTT. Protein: CASSESGGGKLFF.

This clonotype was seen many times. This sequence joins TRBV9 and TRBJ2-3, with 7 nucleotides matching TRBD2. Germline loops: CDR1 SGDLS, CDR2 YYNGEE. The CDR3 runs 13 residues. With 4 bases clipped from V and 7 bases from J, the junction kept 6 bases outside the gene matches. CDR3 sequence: CASSRGELYTQYF. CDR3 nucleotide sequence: TGTGCCAGCAGCCGGGGGGAGCTTTATACGCAGTATTTT.

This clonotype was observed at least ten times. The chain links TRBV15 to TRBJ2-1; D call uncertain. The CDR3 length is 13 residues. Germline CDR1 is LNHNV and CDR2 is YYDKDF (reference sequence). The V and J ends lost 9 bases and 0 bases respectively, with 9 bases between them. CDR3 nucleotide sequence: TGTGCCACAGCGAGGAGCTCCTACAATGAGCAGTTCTTC. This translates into CATARSSYNEQFF.

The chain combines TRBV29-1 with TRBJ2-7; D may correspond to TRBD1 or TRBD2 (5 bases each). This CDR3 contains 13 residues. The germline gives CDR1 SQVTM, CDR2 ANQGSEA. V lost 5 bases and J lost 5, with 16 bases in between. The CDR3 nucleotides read TGCAGCGTTACGGGGCCTTTCACCCACGAGCAGTACTTC. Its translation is CSVTGPFTHEQYF.

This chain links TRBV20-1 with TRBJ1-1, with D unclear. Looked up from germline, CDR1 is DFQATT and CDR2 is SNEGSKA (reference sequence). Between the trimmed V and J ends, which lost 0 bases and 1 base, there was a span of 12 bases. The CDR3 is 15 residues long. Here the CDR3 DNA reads TGCAGTGCTAGAGATGACCCGGGGAGGAACACTGAAGCTTTCTTT. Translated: CSARDDPGRNTEAFF.

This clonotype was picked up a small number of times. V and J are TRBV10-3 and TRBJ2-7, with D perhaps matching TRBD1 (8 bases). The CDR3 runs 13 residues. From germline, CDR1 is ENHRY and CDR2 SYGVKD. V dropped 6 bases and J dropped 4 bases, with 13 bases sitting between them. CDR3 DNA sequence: TGTGCCATCAGGACAGGGGAGGGGTACGAGCAGTACTTC. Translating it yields CAIRTGEGYEQYF.

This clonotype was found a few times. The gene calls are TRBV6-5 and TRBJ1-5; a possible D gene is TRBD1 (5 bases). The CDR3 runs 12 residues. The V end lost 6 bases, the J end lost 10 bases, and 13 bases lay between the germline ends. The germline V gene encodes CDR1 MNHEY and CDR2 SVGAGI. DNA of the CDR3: TGTGCCAGCAGGAGAGGGGACGACCCCCAGCATTTT. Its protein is CASRRGDDPQHF.

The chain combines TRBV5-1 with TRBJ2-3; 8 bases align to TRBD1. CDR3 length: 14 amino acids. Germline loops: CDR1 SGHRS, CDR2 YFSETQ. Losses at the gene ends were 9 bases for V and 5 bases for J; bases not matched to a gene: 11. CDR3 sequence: CATTQGAKGDTQYF. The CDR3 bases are TGCGCCACCACCCAGGGGGCGAAGGGAGATACGCAGTATTTT.

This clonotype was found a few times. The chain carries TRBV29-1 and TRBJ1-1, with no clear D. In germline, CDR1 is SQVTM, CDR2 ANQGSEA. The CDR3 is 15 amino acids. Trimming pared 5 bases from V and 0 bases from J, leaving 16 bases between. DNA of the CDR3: TGCAGCGTTTATGGTATGACGGGCATGAACACTGAAGCTTTCTTT. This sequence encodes CSVYGMTGMNTEAFF.

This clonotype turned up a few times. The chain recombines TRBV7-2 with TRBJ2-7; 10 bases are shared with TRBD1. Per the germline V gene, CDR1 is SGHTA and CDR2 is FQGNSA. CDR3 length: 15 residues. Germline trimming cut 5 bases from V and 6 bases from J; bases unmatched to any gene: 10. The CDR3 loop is CASSLNTGTGVEQYF. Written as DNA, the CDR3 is TGTGCCAGCAGCCTTAACACCGGGACAGGGGTCGAGCAGTACTTC. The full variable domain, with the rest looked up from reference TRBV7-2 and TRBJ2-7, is GAGVSQSPSNKVTEKGKDVELRCDPISGHTALYWYRQSLGQGLEFLIYFQGNSAPDKSGLPSDRFSAERTGGSVSTLTIQRTQQEDSAVYLCASSLNTGTGVEQYFGPGTRLTVT.

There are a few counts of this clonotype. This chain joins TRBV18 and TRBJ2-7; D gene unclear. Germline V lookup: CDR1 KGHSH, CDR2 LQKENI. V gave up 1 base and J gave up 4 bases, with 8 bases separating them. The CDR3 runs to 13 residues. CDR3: CASSPLPGYEQYF. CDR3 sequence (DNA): TGTGCCAGCTCACCACTTCCGGGTTACGAGCAGTACTTC.